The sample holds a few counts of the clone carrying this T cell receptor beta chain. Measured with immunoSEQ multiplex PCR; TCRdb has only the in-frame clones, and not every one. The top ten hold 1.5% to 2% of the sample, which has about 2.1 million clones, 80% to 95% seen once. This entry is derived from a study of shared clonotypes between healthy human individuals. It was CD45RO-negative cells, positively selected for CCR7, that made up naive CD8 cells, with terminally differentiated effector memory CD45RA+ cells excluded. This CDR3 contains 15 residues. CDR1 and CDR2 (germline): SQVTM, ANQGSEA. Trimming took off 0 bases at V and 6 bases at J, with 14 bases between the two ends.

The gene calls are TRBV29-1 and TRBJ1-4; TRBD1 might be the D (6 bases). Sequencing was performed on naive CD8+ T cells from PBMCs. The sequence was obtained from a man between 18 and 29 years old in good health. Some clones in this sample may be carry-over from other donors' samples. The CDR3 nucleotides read TGCAGCGTTGAAGACGGGGGGCCAACCTATGAAAAACTGTTTTTT. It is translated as CSVEDGGPTYEKLFF. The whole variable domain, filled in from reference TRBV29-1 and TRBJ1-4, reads SAVISQKPSRDICQRGTSLTIQCQVDSQVTMMFWYRQQPGQSLTLIATANQGSEATYESGFVIDKFPISRPNLTFSTLTVSNMSPEDSSIYLCSVEDGGPTYEKLFFGSGTQLSVL.